This T cell receptor beta chain was identified in a study of shared clonotypes between healthy human individuals. Study overall: Researchers assigned three CD4 naive, three CD4 memory, two CD8 naive and one CD8 memory plate to each donor.

V was clipped by 5 bases and J by 1 base, with 12 bases between them. CDR1 and CDR2 from the germline V gene are MGHDK and SYGVNS. CDR3 length equals 15 residues. Sequenced by immunoSEQ multiplex PCR; TCRdb stores in-frame clones only, minus some. The repertoire holds 300,000 or so clones, around 67% seen once, with about a tenth in the top ten. The rearrangement joins TRBV25-1 to TRBJ1-5; tentative D call: TRBD1 (6 bases). This clonotype originated in a man aged 30 to 39 in good health. The source material was memory CD4+ T cells sorted from blood. The subset denotes: CD45RA-negative fraction. This CDR3 reads CASSPRGASNQPQHF. In nucleotides, the CDR3 is TGTGCCAGCAGTCCCCGGGGGGCAAGCAATCAGCCCCAGCATTTT.